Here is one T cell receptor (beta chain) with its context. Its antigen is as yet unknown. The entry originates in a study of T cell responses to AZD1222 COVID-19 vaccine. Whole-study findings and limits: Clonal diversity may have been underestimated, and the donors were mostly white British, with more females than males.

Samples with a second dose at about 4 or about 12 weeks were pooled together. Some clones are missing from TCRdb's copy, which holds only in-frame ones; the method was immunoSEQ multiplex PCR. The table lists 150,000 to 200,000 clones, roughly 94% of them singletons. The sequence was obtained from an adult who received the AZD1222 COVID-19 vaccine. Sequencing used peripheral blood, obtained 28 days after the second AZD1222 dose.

The chain's CDR3 is CSAREGETQYF. The CDR3 region has the DNA TGCAGTGCTAGAGAAGGAGAGACCCAGTACTTC. V gene TRBV20-1 combines with J gene TRBJ2-5; D not resolved. V lost 0 bases and J lost 4, with 3 bases in between. Germline V gives CDR1 DFQATT, CDR2 SNEGSKA (reference sequence). The CDR3 is made up of 11 amino acids.